Presented here are 26 T cell receptor beta chains from one specimen sequenced in a study of OX40 agonist ivuxolimab in advanced cancers. Sequencing used immunoSEQ multiplex PCR; TCRdb keeps in-frame clones, though not all of them. This table holds 150,000 to 190,000 clones, around 94% found once. The material was CD4+ or CD8+ T cells sorted from blood, obtained in a trial of the OX40 agonist ivuxolimab. All receptors come from an adult with an advanced solid tumor such as melanoma, head and neck, liver or kidney cancer.

V gene TRBV4-3 combines with J gene TRBJ1-1; D is unclear. The CDR3 length is 13 residues. Trimming shortened V by 1 base and J by 4 bases, and 7 bases separated the two germline ends. The germline V gene has CDR1 LGHNA and CDR2 YSLEER. CDR3 sequence (DNA): TGCGCCAGCAGCCAAGTCTTCGGCACTGAAGCTTTCTTT. Protein product: CASSQVFGTEAFF.

The V call is TRBV5-6, the J call TRBJ1-5; D gene ambiguous. With 0 bases removed from V and 4 bases from J, the gap between germline ends came to 8 bases. The CDR3 sequence is 14 residues long. Germline V lookup: CDR1 SGHDT, CDR2 YYEEEE. In DNA form, the CDR3 reads TGTGCCAGCAGCTTGGGTAGTATTAATCAGCCCCAGCATTTT. The encoded protein is CASSLGSINQPQHF.

The chain is built from TRBV5-1 and TRBJ1-3; TRBD1 aligns across 7 bases. The CDR3 consists of 16 residues. Germline lookup yields CDR1 SGHRS and CDR2 YFSETQ. V was pared by 4 bases and J by 0 bases, with 7 bases of the junction left unmatched. CDR3 bases: TGCGCCAGCAGCCGGGGTGGGACAGACTCTGGAAACACCATATATTTT. Encoded protein: CASSRGGTDSGNTIYF. The variable domain in full, completed from reference TRBV5-1 and TRBJ1-3, reads KAGVTQTPRYLIKTRGQQVTLSCSPISGHRSVSWYQQTPGQGLQFLFEYFSETQRNKGNFPGRFSGRQFSNSRSEMNVSTLELGDSALYLCASSRGGTDSGNTIYFGEGSWLTVV.

This sequence joins TRBV7-2 and TRBJ2-3; TRBD2 matches 9 bases. Per germline, CDR1 SGHTA and CDR2 FQGNSA. After removal of 3 bases from V and 2 bases from J, the junction contained 6 bases not matched to a gene. The CDR3 extends over 16 amino acids. CDR3 residues: CASSFLAGPATDTQYF. CDR3 bases: TGTGCCAGCAGCTTTCTAGCGGGGCCCGCCACAGATACGCAGTATTTT. The full variable domain, completed using reference TRBV7-2 and TRBJ2-3, is GAGVSQSPSNKVTEKGKDVELRCDPISGHTALYWYRQSLGQGLEFLIYFQGNSAPDKSGLPSDRFSAERTGGSVSTLTIQRTQQEDSAVYLCASSFLAGPATDTQYFGPGTRLTVL.

This clone was detected only once. This rearrangement joins TRBV7-9 to TRBJ1-6, with TRBD1 matching over 9 bases. V was clipped by 5 bases and J by 6 bases; unmatched bases: 14. Germline CDR1 is SEHNR and CDR2 is FQNEAQ (reference sequence). The CDR3 consists of 18 residues. CDR3 region: CASSPGPWDRASNSPLHF. The CDR3, as DNA: TGTGCCAGCAGCCCGGGGCCCTGGGACAGGGCTAGTAATTCACCCCTCCACTTT.

This clone was seen only once. The rearrangement links TRBV6-6 to TRBJ1-1; D gene uncertain. The germline gives CDR1 MNHNY, CDR2 SVGAGI (reference sequence). This CDR3 spans 14 amino acids. The V end was cut by 4 bases, the J end by 0 bases, with 9 bases between. The CDR3 spells CASSWRVMNTEAFF. In DNA, the CDR3 is TGTGCCAGCAGTTGGAGGGTCATGAACACTGAAGCTTTCTTT.

Comments on this clone: Distinct nucleotide sequences in the sample also encode this CDR3. V and J are TRBV18 and TRBJ2-7, with 8 bases that match TRBD1. Per germline, CDR1 KGHSH and CDR2 LQKENI. The CDR3 loop spans 14 amino acids. With 3 bases clipped from V and 4 bases from J, the junction kept 5 bases outside the gene matches. CDR3 in amino acids: CASSPGQGAYEQYF. DNA for the CDR3: TGTGCCAGCTCACCCGGGCAGGGGGCATACGAGCAGTACTTC.

CDR3 DNA: TGTGCCAGCACGATCGTGGGGGGCACAGAGACCCAGTACTTC. It specifies CASTIVGGTETQYF. The chain links TRBV5-4 to TRBJ2-5; the D call may be TRBD1 or TRBD2 (6 bases each). The CDR3 is 14 amino acids. The V gene's germline CDR1 is SGHNT and CDR2 YYREEE (reference sequence). The ends were cut back, 6 bases at V and 4 bases at J, with 16 bases in the middle.

This chain joins TRBV19 and TRBJ2-1, with TRBD2 matching 13 bases. The CDR3 spans 19 residues. The ends lost 4 bases at V and 0 bases at J; junction bases unmatched: 9. Per germline, CDR1 LNHDA and CDR2 SQIVND (reference sequence). CDR3 residues: CASSSPGLAGKSSYNEQFF. The CDR3 DNA reads as TGTGCCAGTAGTAGTCCGGGACTAGCGGGGAAGAGCTCCTACAATGAGCAGTTCTTC.

The CDR3 protein is CASITGTSGGNEQFF. The DNA of the CDR3 is TGTGCCAGCATTACCGGGACTAGCGGTGGCAATGAGCAGTTCTTC. The chain couples TRBV6-1 to TRBJ2-1, with TRBD2 matching over 11 bases. CDR1 is MNHNS and CDR2 is SASEGT in the germline V gene. This CDR3 has 15 residues. V shed 7 bases and J 6 bases; nucleotides not matched to a gene: 8.

V gene TRBV7-2 combines with J gene TRBJ1-4; the match to TRBD1 covers 9 bases. Germline CDR1 reads SGHTA; CDR2 reads FQGNSA. The CDR3 sequence is 16 residues long. Unmatched junction bases numbered 8, after V lost 2 bases and J lost 7 bases. DNA of the CDR3: TGTGCCAGCAGCTTAAGGTGGGGACAGGGTTCTGAAAAACTGTTTTTT. Translation gives CASSLRWGQGSEKLFF.

This clone is a singleton in its sample. The chain employs TRBV7-2 and TRBJ2-5; a weak D match, TRBD2 (5 bases). The tail of the sequence fits TRBJ2-7 better, so the J call may be wrong. The CDR3 has 14 residues. Germline values: CDR1 SGHTA, CDR2 FQGNSA. For the CDR3, the DNA is TGTGCCAGCAGCCTTTCGGGGAGCTCCTACGAGCAGTACTTC. Translation: CASSLSGSSYEQYF.

Written as DNA, the CDR3 is TGTGCCACCAGCAGAGCCGGCAGGTCGTCCTACACAGATACGCAGTATTTT. Residues: CATSRAGRSSYTDTQYF. V is TRBV15 and J is TRBJ2-3; D unresolved. There are 17 residues in the CDR3. V lost 1 base to trimming and J lost 2 bases, with 16 bases between them. Germline V gene lookup returns CDR1 LNHNV and CDR2 YYDKDF (reference sequence).

The V call is TRBV28, the J call TRBJ1-4, with D possibly matching TRBD1 (6 bases). Trimming shortened V by 6 bases and J by 4 bases, and 18 bases separated the two germline ends. The CDR3 runs 16 residues. Germline lookup yields CDR1 MDHEN and CDR2 SYDVKM. The DNA for the CDR3 is TGTGCCAGCAGCCCCGGGGGGGCAGGAATTAATGAAAAACTGTTTTTT. The encoded protein is CASSPGGAGINEKLFF.

The V and J genes are TRBV6-5 and TRBJ1-1; perhaps TRBD1 as D (5 bases). There are 14 residues in the CDR3. V lost 4 bases and J lost 2, with 11 bases in between. The V gene's germline CDR1 is MNHEY and CDR2 SVGAGI. The CDR3 DNA reads TGTGCCAGCAGTTTACGGGGCCAAAACACTGAAGCTTTCTTT. The encoded protein is CASSLRGQNTEAFF.

The gene calls are TRBV5-4 and TRBJ2-2; D is possibly TRBD1 (5 bases). V was clipped by 0 bases and J by 7 bases, with 13 bases between them. The CDR3 is 15 residues long. Per germline, CDR1 SGHNT and CDR2 YYREEE (reference sequence). The CDR3 reads CASSLEGPKVGELFF. The CDR3 nucleotides read TGTGCCAGCAGCTTGGAGGGGCCAAAAGTCGGGGAGCTGTTTTTT.

CDR3 DNA: TGTGCCAGCAGCGGGCGTGGGAGGGCAGATACGCAGTATTTT. Protein sequence: CASSGRGRADTQYF. V gene TRBV7-2 combines with J gene TRBJ2-3; 7 nucleotides align to TRBD2. Germline trimming cut 5 bases from V and 4 bases from J; bases unmatched to any gene: 6. Germline V lookup: CDR1 SGHTA, CDR2 FQGNSA. This CDR3 contains 14 residues. Using reference TRBV7-2 and TRBJ2-3 for the parts outside the CDR3, the full variable domain is GAGVSQSPSNKVTEKGKDVELRCDPISGHTALYWYRQSLGQGLEFLIYFQGNSAPDKSGLPSDRFSAERTGGSVSTLTIQRTQQEDSAVYLCASSGRGRADTQYFGPGTRLTVL.

The V gene is TRBV4-3, the J gene TRBJ2-6; D gene ambiguous. Deletions cut 0 bases from V and 0 bases from J, with 12 bases between. The CDR3 spans 18 residues. The germline V gene encodes CDR1 LGHNA and CDR2 YSLEER. CDR3 DNA: TGCGCCAGCAGCCAAGAGGGCAGTTTCTCCTCTGGGGCCAACGTCCTGACTTTC. It translates to CASSQEGSFSSGANVLTF.

The V gene is TRBV6-1, the J gene TRBJ1-2; D uncertain. This CDR3 has 14 amino acids. The V gene lost 10 bases and the J gene lost 4 bases, with 19 bases spanning the gap. Per the germline V gene, CDR1 is MNHNS and CDR2 is SASEGT. CDR3 residues: CATLAAVPTYGYTF. DNA of the CDR3: TGTGCCACCTTGGCTGCGGTGCCGACCTATGGCTACACCTTC.

The chain is built from TRBV4-2 and TRBJ2-7; possibly TRBD2 for D (6 bases). The CDR3 extends over 16 amino acids. The ends were cut back, 0 bases at V and 8 bases at J, with 20 bases in the middle. Germline V CDR1 and CDR2: LGHNA, YNFKEQ. CDR3 in amino acids: CASSQELGGRGTKQYF. The CDR3 DNA reads as TGTGCCAGCAGCCAAGAATTAGGAGGGAGAGGGACCAAGCAGTACTTC.

The CDR3 DNA reads TGTGCCAGTAGGTCGAGGACTGAAGCTTTCTTT. It codes for CASRSRTEAFF. The J gene is TRBJ1-1, the V gene TRBV19, with D hard to call. CDR1 is LNHDA and CDR2 is SQIVND in the germline V gene (reference sequence). Trimming took 6 bases from V and 5 from J, leaving 7 bases between them. The CDR3 runs to 11 residues.

V gene TRBV25-1 combines with J gene TRBJ2-2; 10 bases align to TRBD1. The V gene end was trimmed by 5 bases and the J gene end by 6 bases; junction bases not matched to a gene: 6. The CDR3 contains 15 residues. Germline V CDR1 and CDR2: MGHDK, SYGVNS. The CDR3 bases are TGTGCCAGCAGTATAGACAGGGGGCGCCCCGGGGAGCTGTTTTTT. This gives the protein CASSIDRGRPGELFF.

The CDR3 nucleotides are TGTGCCAGTAGAACAGGGGCGGACACTGAAGCTTTCTTT. Protein: CASRTGADTEAFF. This chain links TRBV19 with TRBJ1-1; 7 bases line up with TRBD1. There are 13 residues in the CDR3. The trim removed 6 bases at V and 3 bases at J, leaving 4 bases unmatched. CDR1 is LNHDA and CDR2 is SQIVND in the germline V gene (reference sequence).

J is TRBJ2-1 and V is TRBV27; a possible D gene is TRBD2 (5 bases). CDR3 length: 17 residues. Germline lookup yields CDR1 MNHEY and CDR2 SMNVEV (reference sequence). The ends were cut back, 1 base at V and 4 bases at J, with 17 bases in the middle. The CDR3 DNA is TGTGCCAGCAGTTTATATGTCGGGCGGGTGGTGTACAATGAGCAGTTCTTC. Its translation is CASSLYVGRVVYNEQFF.

J is TRBJ1-5 and V is TRBV5-1; D unclear. Germline CDR1 SGHRS, CDR2 YFSETQ. Trimming took 0 bases from V and 2 from J, leaving 6 bases between them. The CDR3 is 14 amino acids. The CDR3 nucleotides read TGCGCCAGCAGCTTGGACGGCGGCAATCAGCCCCAGCATTTT. It codes for CASSLDGGNQPQHF. Full variable domain (missing parts from reference TRBV5-1 and TRBJ1-5): KAGVTQTPRYLIKTRGQQVTLSCSPISGHRSVSWYQQTPGQGLQFLFEYFSETQRNKGNFPGRFSGRQFSNSRSEMNVSTLELGDSALYLCASSLDGGNQPQHFGDGTRLSIL.

The V and J genes are TRBV6-4 and TRBJ2-7; the D gene is possibly TRBD2 (5 bases). CDR3 length equals 13 residues. Germline-derived CDR1 and CDR2 are MRHNA and SNTAGT. Trimming cost V 3 bases and J 3 bases, with 9 bases left between them. CDR3 sequence (DNA): TGTGCCAGCAGTGAGTCTCGGGGCTACGAGCAGTACTTC. Protein sequence: CASSESRGYEQYF.